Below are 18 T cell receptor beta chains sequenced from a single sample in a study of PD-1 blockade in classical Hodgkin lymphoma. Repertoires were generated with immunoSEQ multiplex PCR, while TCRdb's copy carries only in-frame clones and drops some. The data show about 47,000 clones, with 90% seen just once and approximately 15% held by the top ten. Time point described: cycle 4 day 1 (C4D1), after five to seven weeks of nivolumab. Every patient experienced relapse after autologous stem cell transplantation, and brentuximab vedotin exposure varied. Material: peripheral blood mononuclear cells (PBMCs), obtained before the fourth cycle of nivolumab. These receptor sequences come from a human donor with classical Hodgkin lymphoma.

CDR3 sequence reads: CASSLGGRAGPSKNIQYF. The CDR3 DNA is TGTGCCAGCAGCCTTGGGGGGCGGGCGGGACCTTCCAAAAACATTCAGTACTTC. This chain uses TRBV27 with TRBJ2-4; D is perhaps TRBD1 or TRBD2 (6 bases each). CDR1 is MNHEY and CDR2 is SMNVEV in the germline V gene (reference sequence). The CDR3 is 18 residues long. The V gene lost 6 bases and the J gene lost 2 bases, with 23 bases spanning the gap.

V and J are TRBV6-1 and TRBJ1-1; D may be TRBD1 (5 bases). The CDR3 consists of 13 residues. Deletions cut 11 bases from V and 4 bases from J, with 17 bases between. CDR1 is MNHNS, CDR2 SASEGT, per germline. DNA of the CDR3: TGTGCCGACAGCAGCCAGGAGACCACTGAAGCTTTCTTT. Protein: CADSSQETTEAFF.

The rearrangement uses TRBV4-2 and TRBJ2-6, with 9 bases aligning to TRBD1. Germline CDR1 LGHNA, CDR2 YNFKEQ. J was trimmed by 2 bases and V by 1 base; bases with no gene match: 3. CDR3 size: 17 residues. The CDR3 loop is CASSQGTGGAGANVLTF. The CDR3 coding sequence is TGTGCCAGCAGCCAAGGAACAGGGGGCGCTGGGGCCAACGTCCTGACTTTC.

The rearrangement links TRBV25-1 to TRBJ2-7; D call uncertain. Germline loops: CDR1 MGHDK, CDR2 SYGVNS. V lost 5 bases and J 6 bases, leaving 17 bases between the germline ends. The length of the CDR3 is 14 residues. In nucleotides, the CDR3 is TGTGCCAGCAGTCCCAGCTTTTTCGGCTCCGAGCAGTACTTC. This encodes CASSPSFFGSEQYF.

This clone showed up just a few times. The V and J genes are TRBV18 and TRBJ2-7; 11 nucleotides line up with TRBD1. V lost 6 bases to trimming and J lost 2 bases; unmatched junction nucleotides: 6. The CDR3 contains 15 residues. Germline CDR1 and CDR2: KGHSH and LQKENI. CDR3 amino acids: CASSPGQGGTYEQYF. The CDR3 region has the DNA TGTGCCAGCTCCCCGGGACAGGGGGGAACCTACGAGCAGTACTTC.

The CDR3 sequence is CASRGWTVGGELFF. In DNA, the CDR3 is TGTGCCAGCAGAGGTTGGACGGTTGGCGGGGAGCTGTTTTTT. The V gene is TRBV6-1, the J gene TRBJ2-2, with D unclear. Per germline, CDR1 MNHNS and CDR2 SASEGT. The CDR3 has 14 amino acids. V shed 6 bases and J shed 7 bases, with 15 bases lying between them.

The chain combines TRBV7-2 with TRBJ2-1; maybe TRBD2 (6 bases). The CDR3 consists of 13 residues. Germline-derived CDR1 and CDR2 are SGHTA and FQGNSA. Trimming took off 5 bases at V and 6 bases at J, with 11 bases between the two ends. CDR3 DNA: TGTGCCAGCAGCCGACTAGAGGGCAATGAGCAGTTCTTC. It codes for CASSRLEGNEQFF.

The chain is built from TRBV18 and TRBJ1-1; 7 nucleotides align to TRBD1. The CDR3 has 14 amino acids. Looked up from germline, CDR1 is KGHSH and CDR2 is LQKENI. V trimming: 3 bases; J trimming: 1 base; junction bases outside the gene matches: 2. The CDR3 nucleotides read TGTGCCAGCTCACCTCGACAGGGGAACACTGAAGCTTTCTTT. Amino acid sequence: CASSPRQGNTEAFF.

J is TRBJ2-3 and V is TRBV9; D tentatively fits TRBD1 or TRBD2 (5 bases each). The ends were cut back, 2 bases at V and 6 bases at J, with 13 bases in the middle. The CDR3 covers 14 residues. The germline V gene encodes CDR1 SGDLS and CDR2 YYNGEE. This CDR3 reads CASSVVMWGDTQYF. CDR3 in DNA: TGTGCCAGCAGCGTCGTAATGTGGGGGGATACGCAGTATTTT.

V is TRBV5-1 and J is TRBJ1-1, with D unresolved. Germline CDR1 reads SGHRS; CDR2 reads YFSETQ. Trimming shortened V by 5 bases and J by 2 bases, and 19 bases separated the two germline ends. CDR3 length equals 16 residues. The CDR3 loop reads CASSLLPSGPNTEAFF. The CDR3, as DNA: TGCGCCAGCAGTTTGTTACCTTCCGGACCAAACACTGAAGCTTTCTTT.

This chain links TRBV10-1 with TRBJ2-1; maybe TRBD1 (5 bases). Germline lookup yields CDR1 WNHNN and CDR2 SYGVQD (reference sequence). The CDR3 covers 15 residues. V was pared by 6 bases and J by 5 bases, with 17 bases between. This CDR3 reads CASSSRGRAHNEQFF. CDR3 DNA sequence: TGCGCCAGCAGCTCAAGGGGCCGAGCCCACAATGAGCAGTTCTTC.

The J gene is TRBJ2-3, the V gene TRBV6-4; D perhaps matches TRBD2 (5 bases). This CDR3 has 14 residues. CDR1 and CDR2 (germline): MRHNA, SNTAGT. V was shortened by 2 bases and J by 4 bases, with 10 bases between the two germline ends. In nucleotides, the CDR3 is TGTGCCAGCAGTGACGCGGCGGGCCCAGATACGCAGTATTTT. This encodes CASSDAAGPDTQYF.

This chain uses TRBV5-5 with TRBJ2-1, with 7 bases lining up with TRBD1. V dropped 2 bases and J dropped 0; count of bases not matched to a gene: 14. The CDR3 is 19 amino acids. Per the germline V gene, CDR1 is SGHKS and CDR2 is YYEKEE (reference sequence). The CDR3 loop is CASSLLGTAELNSYNEQFF. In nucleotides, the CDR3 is TGTGCCAGCAGCTTACTTGGGACAGCGGAATTGAACTCCTACAATGAGCAGTTCTTC.

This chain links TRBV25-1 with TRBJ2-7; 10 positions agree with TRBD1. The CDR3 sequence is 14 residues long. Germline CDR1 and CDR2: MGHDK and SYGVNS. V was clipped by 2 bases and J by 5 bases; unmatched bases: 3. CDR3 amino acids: CASSERTGGNEQYF. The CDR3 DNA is TGTGCCAGCAGTGAACGGACAGGGGGAAACGAGCAGTACTTC.

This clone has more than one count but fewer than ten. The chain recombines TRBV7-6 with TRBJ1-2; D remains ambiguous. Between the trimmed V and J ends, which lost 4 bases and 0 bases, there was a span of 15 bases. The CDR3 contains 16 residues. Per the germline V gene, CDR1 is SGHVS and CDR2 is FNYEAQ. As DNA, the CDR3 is TGTGCCAGCAGCTCTACCTCCGGCGGAGCTAACTATGGCTACACCTTC. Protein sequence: CASSSTSGGANYGYTF. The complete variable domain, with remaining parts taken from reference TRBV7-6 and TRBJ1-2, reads GAGVSQSPRYKVTKRGQDVALRCDPISGHVSLYWYRQALGQGPEFLTYFNYEAQQDKSGLPNDRFSAERPEGSISTLTIQRTEQRDSAMYRCASSSTSGGANYGYTFGSGTRLTVV.

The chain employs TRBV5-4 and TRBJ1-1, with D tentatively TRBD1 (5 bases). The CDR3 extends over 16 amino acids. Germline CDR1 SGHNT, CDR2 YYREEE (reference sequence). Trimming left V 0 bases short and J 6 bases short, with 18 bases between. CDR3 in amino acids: CASSLGLFRGFAEAFF. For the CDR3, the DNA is TGTGCCAGCAGCTTGGGGTTGTTTCGGGGGTTCGCTGAAGCTTTCTTT.

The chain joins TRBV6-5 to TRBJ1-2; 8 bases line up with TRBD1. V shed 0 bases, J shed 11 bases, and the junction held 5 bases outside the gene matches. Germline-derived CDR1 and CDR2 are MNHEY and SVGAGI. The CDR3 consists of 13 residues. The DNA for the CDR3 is TGTGCCAGCAGTTACTCTCTTACAGGGGGGTACACCTTC. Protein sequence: CASSYSLTGGYTF.

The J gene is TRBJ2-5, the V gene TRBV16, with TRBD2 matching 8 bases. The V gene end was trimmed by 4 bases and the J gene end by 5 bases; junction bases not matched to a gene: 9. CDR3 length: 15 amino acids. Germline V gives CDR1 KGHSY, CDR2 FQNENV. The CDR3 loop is CASSPRDPGGETQYF. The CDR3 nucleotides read TGTGCCAGCAGCCCTCGGGATCCGGGAGGGGAGACCCAGTACTTC.